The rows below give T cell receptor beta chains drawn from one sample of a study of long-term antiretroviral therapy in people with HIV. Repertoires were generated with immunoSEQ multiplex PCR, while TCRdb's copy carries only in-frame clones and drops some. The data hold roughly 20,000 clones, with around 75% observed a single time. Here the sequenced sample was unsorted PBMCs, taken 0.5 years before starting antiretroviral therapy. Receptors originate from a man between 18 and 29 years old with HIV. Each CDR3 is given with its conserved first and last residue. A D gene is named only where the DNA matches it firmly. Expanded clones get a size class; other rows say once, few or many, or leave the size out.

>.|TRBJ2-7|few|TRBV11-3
CASSDPNDRSSYEQYF
TGTGCCAGCAGCGATCCCAACGACAGGAGTTCCTACGAGCAGTACTTC
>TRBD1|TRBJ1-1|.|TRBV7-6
CASSSDRVNTEAFF
TGTGCCAGCAGCTCCGACAGGGTGAACACTGAAGCTTTCTTT
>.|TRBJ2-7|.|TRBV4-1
CASSQAGINRARGHEQYF
TGCGCCAGCAGCCAAGCGGGTATTAATCGGGCCCGGGGGCACGAGCAGTACTTC
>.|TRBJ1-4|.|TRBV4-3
CASSQESGSSNEKLFF
TGCGCCAGCAGCCAAGAATCGGGGTCTTCTAATGAAAAACTGTTTTTT
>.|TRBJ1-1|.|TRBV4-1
CASSQLRGWQNTEAFF
TGCGCCAGCAGCCAACTAAGGGGCTGGCAGAACACTGAAGCTTTCTTT
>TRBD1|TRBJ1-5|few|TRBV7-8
CASSLDRGEPQHF
TGTGCCAGCAGCTTAGACAGGGGGGAGCCCCAGCATTTT
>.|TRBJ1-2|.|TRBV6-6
CASSYSYPTGEDGYTF
TGTGCCAGCAGTTACTCTTACCCGACAGGAGAGGATGGCTACACCTTC
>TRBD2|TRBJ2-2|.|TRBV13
CASSLTRGTNTGELFF
TGTGCCAGCAGCTTAACGCGGGGGACGAACACCGGGGAGCTGTTTTTT
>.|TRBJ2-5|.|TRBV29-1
CSVELLGQETQYF
TGCAGCGTTGAGCTTCTGGGGCAGGAGACCCAGTACTTC
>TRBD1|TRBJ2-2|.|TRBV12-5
CASGRPGQGVSGELFF
TGTGCTAGTGGCAGACCGGGACAGGGGGTTTCCGGGGAGCTGTTTTTT
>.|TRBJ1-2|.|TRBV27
CASSIGLNYGYTF
TGTGCCAGCAGCATTGGTCTAAACTATGGCTACACCTTC
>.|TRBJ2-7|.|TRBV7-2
CASSLGGVSDSYEQYF
TGTGCCAGCAGCTTAGGGGGGGTAAGCGACTCCTACGAGCAGTACTTC
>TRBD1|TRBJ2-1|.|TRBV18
CASSSGQDSSYNEQFF
TGTGCCAGCTCATCGGGACAGGACAGCTCCTACAATGAGCAGTTCTTC
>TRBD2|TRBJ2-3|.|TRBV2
CASESGESSTDTQYF
TGTGCCAGCGAAAGCGGGGAGTCGAGCACAGATACGCAGTATTTT
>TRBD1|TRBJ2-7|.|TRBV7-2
CASSRTGYDPYEQYF
TGTGCCAGCAGCCGGACAGGTTATGACCCCTACGAGCAGTACTTC
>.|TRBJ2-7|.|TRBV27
CASSLGTWAEQYF
TGTGCCAGCTCCCTAGGGACTTGGGCCGAGCAGTACTTC
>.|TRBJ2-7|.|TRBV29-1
CSAQSPHRYEQYF
TGCAGCGCCCAGAGCCCTCACCGCTACGAGCAGTACTTC
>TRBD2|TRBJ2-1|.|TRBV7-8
CASSFWTSGELRGEQFF
TGTGCCAGCAGCTTCTGGACTAGCGGGGAGCTTCGGGGTGAGCAGTTCTTC
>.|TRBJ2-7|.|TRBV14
CASSPSRGPSYEQYF
TGTGCCAGCAGCCCCAGTAGGGGTCCTAGCTACGAGCAGTACTTC
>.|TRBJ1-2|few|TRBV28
CASSSTDLGDSRYGYTF
TGTGCCAGCAGTTCTACAGATTTAGGGGATTCTAGGTATGGCTACACCTTC
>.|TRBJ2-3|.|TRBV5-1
CASTPNWIGTQYF
TGCGCCAGCACCCCGAATTGGATAGGTACGCAGTATTTT
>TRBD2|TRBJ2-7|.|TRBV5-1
CASSRAGESGRQKQYF
TGCGCCAGCAGCCGGGCCGGAGAGAGCGGGAGGCAGAAGCAGTACTTC
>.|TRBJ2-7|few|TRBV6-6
CASTWGTDEQYF
TGTGCCAGCACCTGGGGAACGGACGAGCAGTACTTC